The 15 T cell receptor beta chains below all came from one sample that was sequenced in a study of shared T cell receptors in the human thymus. Clones were read by immunoSEQ multiplex PCR, and TCRdb kept only the in-frame ones, dropping some. The data contain hundreds of thousands of clones, 70% to 90% of them singletons. These data were also filed under a second study, of human thymus T cells.

Sequencing was done on a sample of thymocytes. Receptors originate from a boy younger than two with a congenital heart defect.

The V and J genes are TRBV2 and TRBJ1-4; the match to TRBD1 covers 9 bases. Germline loops: CDR1 SNHLY, CDR2 FYNNEI. J lost 6 bases, V lost 2 bases, and 1 base had no gene match. The CDR3 totals 14 residues. Here the CDR3 reads CASSERDRDEKLFF. The CDR3, as DNA: TGTGCCAGCAGTGAACGGGACAGGGATGAAAAACTGTTTTTT.

The chain joins TRBV30 to TRBJ1-4; tentative D call: TRBD1 (5 bases). The CDR3 runs to 14 residues. Germline CDR1 GTSNPN, CDR2 SVGIG (reference sequence). The V end was cut by 1 base, the J end by 7 bases, with 13 bases between. CDR3 in DNA: TGTGCCTGGAGTGCTACCCGGGGGGGTGAAAAACTGTTTTTT. It specifies CAWSATRGGEKLFF.

The chain joins TRBV9 to TRBJ1-1; 12 nucleotides agree with TRBD1. The CDR3 sequence is 16 residues long. In germline, CDR1 is SGDLS, CDR2 YYNGEE. V trimming: 0 bases; J trimming: 4 bases; junction bases outside the gene matches: 4. The CDR3 reads CASSVVGQGAGTEAFF. The DNA of the CDR3 is TGTGCCAGCAGCGTAGTGGGACAGGGGGCGGGCACTGAAGCTTTCTTT.

The genes are TRBV19 and TRBJ2-6; 12 positions match TRBD1. The germline gives CDR1 LNHDA, CDR2 SQIVND (reference sequence). The J segment lost 0 bases and the V segment lost 5 bases, leaving 2 bases of the junction unmatched. CDR3 length: 17 amino acids. The CDR3 DNA is TGTGCCAGTAGTGGGGGACAGGGGGCCTCTGGGGCCAACGTCCTGACTTTC. It translates to CASSGGQGASGANVLTF.

The chain uses TRBV4-2 and TRBJ2-2, with 15 bases matching TRBD2. Germline loops: CDR1 LGHNA, CDR2 YNFKEQ. This CDR3 has 21 residues. V shed 1 base and J 0 bases; nucleotides not matched to a gene: 9. As DNA, the CDR3 is TGTGCCAGCAGCCAAGTAAAGAGGGGACTAGCGGGAGGCACGAACACCGGGGAGCTGTTTTTT. This encodes CASSQVKRGLAGGTNTGELFF.

The table lists this clone with a few counts. The chain combines TRBV27 with TRBJ1-1; TRBD1 is a possible D gene (6 bases). Trimming removed 3 bases at V and 3 bases at J, with 8 bases between. This CDR3 comprises 13 residues. Germline lookup yields CDR1 MNHEY and CDR2 SMNVEV (reference sequence). The CDR3 DNA follows: TGTGCCAGCAGTTTTCGGACAGACACTGAAGCTTTCTTT. Protein sequence: CASSFRTDTEAFF.

V gene TRBV18 combines with J gene TRBJ2-3; the match to TRBD2 covers 9 bases. V lost 0 bases, J lost 3 bases, and 1 base stayed unmatched. The length of the CDR3 is 15 residues. Germline CDR1 and CDR2: KGHSH and LQKENI. CDR3 in amino acids: CASSPPSGGTDTQYF. The CDR3 bases are TGTGCCAGCTCACCACCTAGCGGGGGAACAGATACGCAGTATTTT.

The gene calls are TRBV7-2 and TRBJ2-7, with 13 bases identical to TRBD2. CDR3 length equals 16 residues. CDR1 SGHTA and CDR2 FQGNSA come from the germline V gene. Germline trimming cut 1 base from V and 3 bases from J; bases unmatched to any gene: 3. CDR3 protein: CASSLGTSGRSYEQYF. The DNA for the CDR3 is TGTGCCAGCAGCTTAGGGACTAGCGGGAGAAGCTACGAGCAGTACTTC.

V is TRBV9 and J is TRBJ1-1; 9 bases are a match to TRBD1. V trimming: 4 bases; J trimming: 1 base; junction bases outside the gene matches: 5. Germline V lookup: CDR1 SGDLS, CDR2 YYNGEE. The length of the CDR3 is 15 residues. CDR3 in DNA: TGTGCCAGCAGCCTGGGGACAGGGTCGAACACTGAAGCTTTCTTT. Protein: CASSLGTGSNTEAFF.

The J gene is TRBJ1-6, the V gene TRBV7-9; D is possibly TRBD1 (6 bases). The CDR3 loop spans 15 amino acids. Germline loops: CDR1 SEHNR, CDR2 FQNEAQ (reference sequence). The V end lost 2 bases, the J end lost 10 bases, and 15 bases lay between the germline ends. The CDR3 loop is CASSLWGRGWSPLHF. CDR3 in DNA: TGTGCCAGCAGCTTATGGGGCAGGGGTTGGTCACCCCTCCACTTT.

V usage is TRBV23-1 and J usage is TRBJ2-5; 7 positions match TRBD1. TRBV23-1 is an ORF for which the function is uncertain. After removal of 0 bases from V and 3 bases from J, the junction contained 10 bases not matched to a gene. The CDR3 is 17 amino acids. CDR3 nucleotides: TGCGCCAGCAGTCAATCGGGGACAGCCACTCCAGAAGAGACCCAGTACTTC. Its translation: CASSQSGTATPEETQYF.

This clone appeared a few times. Here the CDR3 reads CASSFSGEESTDTQYF. The DNA of the CDR3 is TGCGCCAGCAGCTTTAGCGGGGAAGAGAGCACAGATACGCAGTATTTT. The J gene is TRBJ2-3, the V gene TRBV5-1, with 8 bases matching TRBD2. The J segment lost 0 bases and the V segment lost 2 bases, leaving 5 bases of the junction unmatched. Per germline, CDR1 SGHRS and CDR2 YFSETQ. The CDR3 consists of 16 residues.

V is TRBV5-1 and J is TRBJ2-1; 9 bases are shared with TRBD2. Germline trimming cut 0 bases from V and 0 bases from J; bases unmatched to any gene: 13. This CDR3 comprises 20 residues. The germline V gene has CDR1 SGHRS and CDR2 YFSETQ. The CDR3 reads CASSLAGLAGPLSSYNEQFF. The CDR3, as DNA: TGCGCCAGCAGCTTGGCCGGGCTAGCGGGGCCCTTGAGCTCCTACAATGAGCAGTTCTTC.

V usage is TRBV19 and J usage is TRBJ1-5, with D possibly TRBD1 on 5 matching bases. Germline-derived CDR1 and CDR2 are LNHDA and SQIVND (reference sequence). The CDR3 has 16 residues. Trimming took off 5 bases at V and 0 bases at J, with 14 bases between the two ends. CDR3 region: CASSPQEQDSNQPQHF. CDR3 DNA: TGTGCCAGTAGTCCTCAGGAACAGGATAGCAATCAGCCCCAGCATTTT.

This chain joins TRBV4-1 and TRBJ2-7; TRBD1 aligns across 9 bases. Per germline, CDR1 MGHRA and CDR2 YSYEKL. CDR3 length equals 14 residues. The ends lost 4 bases at V and 2 bases at J; junction bases unmatched: 3. CDR3 bases: TGCGCCAGCAGCCGTACAGGGGGCCCCTACGAGCAGTACTTC. Residues: CASSRTGGPYEQYF.